Below are 32 T cell receptor beta chains sequenced from a single sample in a study of Graves' ophthalmopathy and Graves' hyperthyroidism. The sequenced template was RNA, covering the TCR beta CDR3 region. After a first-round RT-PCR with HTBI primers, a second-round multiplex PCR was run. TCRdb called the multiplex PCR reads again in MiXCR, with one record for every CDR3 protein. The data show 340,000 or so distinct CDR3 sequences, roughly 16% seen once. Sequencing was performed on peripheral blood. The receptors come from an adult man with Graves' ophthalmopathy.

The chain is built from TRBV6-1 and TRBJ1-5; no firm D call. The V and J ends lost 6 bases and 0 bases respectively, with 12 bases between them. Germline V gene data show CDR1 as MNHNS and CDR2 as SASEGT. The length of the CDR3 is 15 residues. CDR3 residues: CASRMELNSNQPQHF. CDR3 DNA: TGTGCCAGCAGGATGGAATTAAATAGCAATCAGCCCCAGCATTTT.

This clonotype has a handful of counts. The chain joins TRBV6-1 to TRBJ1-6, with D unclear. The V end was cut by 6 bases, the J end by 7 bases, with 4 bases between. This CDR3 is built from 11 residues. Per germline, CDR1 MNHNS and CDR2 SASEGT. CDR3 amino acids: CASRTNSPLHF. CDR3 sequence (DNA): TGTGCCAGCAGAACAAATTCACCCCTCCACTTT.

This clonotype was seen ten or more times. This chain uses TRBV20-1 with TRBJ1-1; a possible D gene is TRBD1 (5 bases). The ends were cut back, 1 base at V and 6 bases at J, with 12 bases in the middle. The CDR3 is made up of 13 amino acids. Germline V CDR1 and CDR2: DFQATT, SNEGSKA (reference sequence). CDR3 loop: CSARGGVNSEAFF. Here the CDR3 DNA reads TGCAGTGCTAGAGGGGGGGTCAATTCTGAAGCTTTCTTT.

This clonotype appeared many times. The chain joins TRBV5-1 to TRBJ2-5; D possibly corresponds to TRBD1 (6 bases). This CDR3 region has 16 residues. CDR1 is SGHRS, CDR2 YFSETQ, per germline. Deletions cut 4 bases from V and 2 bases from J, with 18 bases between. CDR3 bases: TGCGCCAGCAGCCTCGGGGACACCCCAACTCAAGAGACCCAGTACTTC. Protein product: CASSLGDTPTQETQYF.

There are many counts of this clonotype. The genes are TRBV20-1 and TRBJ2-7; possible D gene TRBD1, 5 bases. Germline V gene sequence: CDR1 DFQATT, CDR2 SNEGSKA (reference sequence). CDR3 length: 13 amino acids. V was clipped by 3 bases and J by 5 bases, with 14 bases between them. In nucleotides, the CDR3 is TGCAGTGCTAGCCGGCAGGGTGAGGACGAGCAGTACTTC. This codes for CSASRQGEDEQYF.

This clonotype was found many times. The chain employs TRBV7-6 and TRBJ1-1, with 7 bases identical to TRBD1. V was clipped by 5 bases and J by 1 base; unmatched bases: 4. The CDR3 sequence is 14 residues long. Germline V gene sequence: CDR1 SGHVS, CDR2 FNYEAQ. CDR3 sequence reads: CASSKGTANTEAFF. DNA for the CDR3: TGTGCCAGCAGCAAGGGGACAGCGAACACTGAAGCTTTCTTT.

This clonotype came up many times. The rearrangement links TRBV11-2 to TRBJ2-7, with a possible D match to TRBD2 (5 bases). Trimming left V 3 bases short and J 6 bases short, with 12 bases between. This CDR3 has 13 amino acids. Germline V gives CDR1 SGHAT, CDR2 FQNNGV. This CDR3 reads CASSFGEEAEQYF. The DNA for the CDR3 is TGTGCCAGCAGCTTCGGTGAGGAGGCCGAGCAGTACTTC.

This clonotype was counted many times. The chain joins TRBV10-3 to TRBJ1-1; D is possibly TRBD1 (6 bases). CDR3 length equals 12 residues. The V end was cut by 6 bases, the J end by 4 bases, with 9 bases between. The germline V gene encodes CDR1 ENHRY and CDR2 SYGVKD. The CDR3 DNA sequence: TGTGCCATCAGAGCGACAGGCACTGAAGCTTTCTTT. Translating it yields CAIRATGTEAFF.

This clonotype was seen ten or more times. This chain uses TRBV7-3 with TRBJ1-1; tentative D call: TRBD1 (5 bases). In germline, CDR1 is SGHTA, CDR2 FQGTGA. The CDR3 is 15 amino acids. V lost 3 bases and J 3 bases, leaving 14 bases between the germline ends. The CDR3 sequence: CASSFGVGGDTEAFF. In nucleotides, the CDR3 is TGTGCCAGCAGCTTTGGGGTAGGAGGGGACACTGAAGCTTTCTTT.

This clonotype was observed at least ten times. This chain joins TRBV5-1 and TRBJ1-1, with 7 positions matching TRBD1. CDR3 size: 13 residues. Germline CDR1 SGHRS, CDR2 YFSETQ. The V and J ends lost 3 bases and 5 bases, in that order; junction bases with no gene match: 4. The CDR3 region has the DNA TGCGCCAGCAGCTGGAGACAGGGTACTGAAGCTTTCTTT. Protein: CASSWRQGTEAFF.

This clonotype was seen at least ten times. Here the CDR3 reads CSVVHPYLYEQYF. The CDR3 region has the DNA TGCAGCGTTGTTCATCCCTATCTCTACGAGCAGTACTTC. The chain is built from TRBV29-1 and TRBJ2-7; D gene uncertain. V dropped 4 bases and J dropped 3 bases, with 13 bases sitting between them. Germline CDR1 reads SQVTM; CDR2 reads ANQGSEA. This CDR3 contains 13 residues.

At least ten counts were recorded for this clonotype. The gene calls are TRBV12-3 or TRBV12-4 and TRBJ1-5; D gene uncertain. V was trimmed by 3 bases and J by 9 bases, leaving 9 bases between them. The CDR3 is made up of 12 amino acids. CDR3 sequence reads: CASSFSVPPQHF. CDR3 in DNA: TGTGCCAGCAGTTTCAGCGTTCCGCCCCAGCATTTT.

This clonotype was counted many times. The J gene is TRBJ2-7, the V gene TRBV7-2; TRBD2 aligns across 13 bases. CDR1 and CDR2 (germline): SGHTA, FQGNSA. CDR3 size: 16 residues. With V trimmed by 4 bases and J by 3 bases, 6 bases remained unmatched. The CDR3 sequence: CASSSRTSGSVYEQYF. The CDR3 DNA sequence: TGTGCCAGCAGCTCACGGACTAGCGGGAGCGTCTACGAGCAGTACTTC.

This clonotype was observed many times. The V and J genes are TRBV6-1 and TRBJ1-6, with D perhaps matching TRBD1 (6 bases). The V gene lost 2 bases and the J gene lost 7 bases, with 9 bases spanning the gap. The CDR3 contains 14 residues. CDR1 MNHNS and CDR2 SASEGT come from the germline V gene. The CDR3 region is CASSESGENSPLHF. The CDR3 coding sequence is TGTGCCAGCAGTGAATCAGGGGAGAATTCACCCCTCCACTTT.

This clonotype has a count of ten or more. This chain links TRBV29-1 with TRBJ1-2; 7 bases fit TRBD1. This CDR3 comprises 13 residues. CDR1 is SQVTM, CDR2 ANQGSEA, per germline. V shed 2 bases and J 7 bases; nucleotides not matched to a gene: 7. As DNA, the CDR3 is TGCAGCGTTGAAATACAGGGGAGAGGTGGCTACACCTTC. Amino acids: CSVEIQGRGGYTF.

This clonotype was counted many times. The chain uses TRBV6-2 or TRBV6-3 and TRBJ1-2; D is uncertain. Germline V gene lookup returns CDR1 MNHEY and CDR2 SVGEGT. Between the trimmed V and J ends, which lost 0 bases and 2 bases, there was a span of 7 bases. The CDR3 totals 14 residues. CDR3 DNA: TGTGCCAGCAGTTACTCGTCCAGAAACTATGGCTACACCTTC. Protein sequence: CASSYSSRNYGYTF.

This clonotype was picked up many times. The chain carries TRBV10-3 and TRBJ2-5; D may correspond to TRBD1 or TRBD2 (5 bases each). The V gene's germline CDR1 is ENHRY and CDR2 SYGVKD. V shed 4 bases and J shed 5 bases, with 20 bases lying between them. The length of the CDR3 is 16 residues. The CDR3 region has the DNA TGTGCCATCAGTGTGGGGCCGGACTCGCCCGTTGAGACCCAGTACTTC. Residues: CAISVGPDSPVETQYF.

This clonotype was recorded at least ten times. The J gene is TRBJ2-7, the V gene TRBV28; D is unresolved. V lost 2 bases and J 3 bases, leaving 8 bases between the germline ends. The length of the CDR3 is 13 residues. Germline assignment: CDR1 MDHEN and CDR2 SYDVKM. The CDR3 nucleotides are TGTGCCAGCAGTTTAGCATCTTACTACGAGCAGTACTTC. Its protein product is CASSLASYYEQYF. The full variable domain, in which reference TRBV28 and TRBJ2-7 provide the parts outside the CDR3, is DVKVTQSSRYLVKRTGEKVFLECVQDMDHENMFWYRQDPGLGLRLIYFSYDVKMKEKGDIPEGYSVSREKKERFSLILESASTNQTSMYLCASSLASYYEQYFGPGTRLTVT.

This clonotype was counted a few times. The chain employs TRBV11-2 and TRBJ2-5, with 15 bases matching TRBD2. Germline CDR1 and CDR2: SGHAT and FQNNGV. V was pared by 1 base and J by 5 bases, with 5 bases of the junction left unmatched. This CDR3 has 17 residues. The DNA for the CDR3 is TGTGCCAGCAGCTTAGGGTTAGGACTAGCGGGAGGGGAGACCCAGTACTTC. Its translation: CASSLGLGLAGGETQYF.

The chain combines TRBV6-1 with TRBJ2-7; TRBD1 aligns across 7 bases. Trimming cost V 2 bases and J 11 bases; bases outside gene matches: 9. Germline CDR1 and CDR2: MNHNS and SASEGT. This CDR3 spans 13 amino acids. DNA of the CDR3: TGTGCCAGCAGTGAAAAACACAGGGGAAGGGAGTACTTC. It encodes CASSEKHRGREYF.

There are many counts of this clonotype. J is TRBJ2-2 and V is TRBV29-1; perhaps D is TRBD1 or TRBD2 (6 bases each). Germline CDR1 SQVTM, CDR2 ANQGSEA. This CDR3 has 15 amino acids. Trimming cost V 6 bases and J 3 bases, with 17 bases left between them. As DNA, the CDR3 is TGCAGCGTCGCCCCGAGGGGGGTGGACACCGGGGAGCTGTTTTTT. This encodes CSVAPRGVDTGELFF.

This clonotype was observed at least ten times. This chain joins TRBV30 and TRBJ1-2; D might be TRBD1 (5 bases). Germline CDR1 GTSNPN, CDR2 SVGIG (reference sequence). The CDR3 is 13 amino acids. The germline V and J ends were trimmed by 0 bases and 8 bases, with 13 bases remaining between them. Here the CDR3 DNA reads TGTGCCTGGAGTGTCTCTAGGGGAGGAGGCTACACCTTC. Amino acids: CAWSVSRGGGYTF.

This clonotype occurred many times. The V gene is TRBV6-1, the J gene TRBJ1-5, with TRBD1 matching over 9 bases. This CDR3 has 15 residues. Germline CDR1 reads MNHNS; CDR2 reads SASEGT. V lost 6 bases and J lost 4; bases outside the gene matches: 7. The CDR3 DNA sequence: TGTGCCAGCAGACCCACAGGGGGCAAAAATCAGCCCCAGCATTTT. It codes for CASRPTGGKNQPQHF.

This clonotype was counted a few times. J is TRBJ1-1 and V is TRBV30; no clear D. V was cut by 0 bases and J by 6 bases, with 5 bases left in between. The CDR3 extends over 11 amino acids. Germline V gives CDR1 GTSNPN, CDR2 SVGIG (reference sequence). The CDR3 DNA sequence: TGTGCCTGGAGTGTTAATTCTGAAGCTTTCTTT. Translation: CAWSVNSEAFF.

This clonotype was counted many times. The V and J genes are TRBV6-4 and TRBJ2-7; 7 bases fit TRBD2. The CDR3 runs to 17 residues. With V trimmed by 5 bases and J by 5 bases, 18 bases remained unmatched. Germline values: CDR1 MRHNA, CDR2 SNTAGT. CDR3 protein: CASSPLRGTGGPHEQYF. CDR3 sequence (DNA): TGTGCCAGCAGTCCTCTCCGGGGGACGGGGGGTCCCCACGAGCAGTACTTC.

This clonotype appeared once. V usage is TRBV9 and J usage is TRBJ2-7, with TRBD2 identical over 12 bases. Germline CDR1 SGDLS, CDR2 YYNGEE. With 0 bases clipped from V and 7 bases from J, the junction kept 2 bases outside the gene matches. CDR3 length: 14 amino acids. The CDR3 DNA sequence: TGTGCCAGCAGCGTAGGACTAGCGGGAGAAGAGCAGTACTTC. It is translated as CASSVGLAGEEQYF.

This clonotype was seen many times. This chain links TRBV7-3 with TRBJ2-2; maybe TRBD2 (6 bases). Deletions cut 4 bases from V and 0 bases from J, with 9 bases between. The CDR3 totals 15 residues. In germline, CDR1 is SGHTA, CDR2 FQGTGA. This chain's CDR3 is CASSSRGANTGELFF. The CDR3 DNA is TGTGCCAGCAGCTCGCGGGGCGCGAACACCGGGGAGCTGTTTTTT.

This clonotype was recorded many times. For the CDR3, the DNA is TGTGCCAGCACCCCTCGGGGGAGTCTCGAGCAGTACTTC. The encoded protein is CASTPRGSLEQYF. This chain joins TRBV3-1 and TRBJ2-7; D possibly corresponds to TRBD2 (6 bases). The V gene lost 7 bases and the J gene lost 6 bases, with 16 bases spanning the gap. The CDR3 has 13 residues. The germline V gene has CDR1 LGHDT and CDR2 YNNKEL (reference sequence).

The CDR3: CASSSSGGQYGYTF. The DNA of the CDR3 is TGTGCCAGCAGCTCGTCAGGGGGTCAATATGGCTACACCTTC. The chain is built from TRBV7-2 and TRBJ1-2; 7 bases are shared with TRBD1. Germline V gives CDR1 SGHTA, CDR2 FQGNSA. Trimming took 4 bases from V and 5 from J; bases not matched to a gene: 7. This CDR3 spans 14 amino acids.

In its sample, this clonotype was seen many times. This chain joins TRBV6-2 or TRBV6-3 and TRBJ1-1; D unresolved. Between the trimmed V and J ends, which lost 0 bases and 0 bases, there was a span of 11 bases. This CDR3 spans 16 amino acids. Germline values: CDR1 MNHEY, CDR2 SVGEGT. For the CDR3, the DNA is TGTGCCAGCAGTTACTCGACGGGCCAGATGAACACTGAAGCTTTCTTT. It is translated as CASSYSTGQMNTEAFF.

The chain recombines TRBV6-1 with TRBJ1-2; D might be TRBD1 (6 bases). V lost 1 base and J lost 5, with 11 bases in between. The CDR3 has 14 residues. CDR1 and CDR2 from the germline V gene are MNHNS and SASEGT. The CDR3 spells CASSEGTDHYGYTF. In DNA, the CDR3 is TGTGCCAGCAGTGAAGGGACAGATCATTATGGCTACACCTTC.

Ten or more counts support this clonotype. The chain couples TRBV18 to TRBJ1-1, with 8 bases matching TRBD1. The CDR3 extends over 14 amino acids. With 8 bases clipped from V and 4 bases from J, the junction kept 9 bases outside the gene matches. CDR1 and CDR2 from the germline V gene are KGHSH and LQKENI. In DNA, the CDR3 is TGTGCCAGCCTGCCGACAGGGGCTAGCACTGAAGCTTTCTTT. It yields the protein CASLPTGASTEAFF.